The TCR beta chain described here comes from a study of CD8 T cells in ankylosing spondylitis. Study-wide results and limits: Blood of patients with ankylosing spondylitis appeared to be characterized by a TCR beta motif of about eight highly homologous variants.

TCRdb reprocessed the 5' RACE reads with MiXCR, giving one entry per CDR3 protein. The sample has some 800,000 distinct CDR3 sequences, 12% seen once; the top ten hold around 0.51%. This clonotype was seen repeatedly, ten times or more. Its antigen remains unidentified. The clonotype comes from a male donor with ankylosing spondylitis. Material: blood, either unsorted or a sorted T cell fraction (not recorded which).

The CDR3 spells CASSLGGTALYGYTF. CDR3 bases: TGCGCCAGCAGCCTGGGCGGGACAGCGCTCTATGGCTACACCTTC. This chain joins TRBV5-1 and TRBJ1-2; TRBD1 matches at 7 bases. The CDR3 length is 15 residues. The V gene's germline CDR1 is SGHRS and CDR2 YFSETQ. J gave up 4 bases and V 4 bases, and 10 bases lay outside the gene matches. Full variable domain (remainder filled in from reference TRBV5-1 and TRBJ1-2): KAGVTQTPRYLIKTRGQQVTLSCSPISGHRSVSWYQQTPGQGLQFLFEYFSETQRNKGNFPGRFSGRQFSNSRSEMNVSTLELGDSALYLCASSLGGTALYGYTFGSGTRLTVV.